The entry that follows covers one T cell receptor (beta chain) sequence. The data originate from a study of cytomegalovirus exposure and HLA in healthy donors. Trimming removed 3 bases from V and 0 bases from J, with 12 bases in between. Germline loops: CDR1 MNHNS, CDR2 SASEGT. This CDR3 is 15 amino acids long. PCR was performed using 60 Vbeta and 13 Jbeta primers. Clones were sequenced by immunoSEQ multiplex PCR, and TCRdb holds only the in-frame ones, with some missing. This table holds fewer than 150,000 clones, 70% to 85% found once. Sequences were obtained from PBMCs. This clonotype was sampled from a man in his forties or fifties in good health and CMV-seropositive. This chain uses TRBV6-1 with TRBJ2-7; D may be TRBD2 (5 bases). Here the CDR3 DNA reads TGTGCCAGCAGTGAGATACAAGACTACTCCTACGAGCAGTACTTC. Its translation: CASSEIQDYSYEQYF.